These 26 T cell receptor beta chains originate from one sample sequenced in a study of cytomegalovirus exposure and HLA in healthy donors. The PCR employed 60 Vbeta primers together with 13 Jbeta primers. Assay: immunoSEQ multiplex PCR; the TCRdb copy retains only in-frame clones and omits some. The listing contains under 70,000 clones. Material for sequencing was PBMCs. The receptors come from a woman aged 18-30 years in good health and CMV-seronegative.

The chain combines TRBV15 with TRBJ1-2; tentatively, D is TRBD1 (5 bases). CDR1 is LNHNV and CDR2 is YYDKDF in the germline V gene (reference sequence). The V end was cut by 3 bases, the J end by 2 bases, with 13 bases between. The CDR3 length is 15 residues. CDR3 in amino acids: CATSREGGGNYGYTF. The CDR3 coding sequence is TGTGCCACCAGCAGGGAGGGCGGGGGGAACTATGGCTACACCTTC. Drawing the rest from reference TRBV15 and TRBJ1-2, the complete variable domain is DAMVIQNPRYQVTQFGKPVTLSCSQTLNHNVMYWYQQKSSQAPKLLFHYYDKDFNNEADTPDNFQSRRPNTSFCFLDIRSPGLGDTAMYLCATSREGGGNYGYTFGSGTRLTVV.

V usage is TRBV6-5 and J usage is TRBJ2-7; D gene ambiguous. The CDR3 runs to 11 residues. Germline V gene lookup returns CDR1 MNHEY and CDR2 SVGAGI. The ends were cut back, 1 base at V and 6 bases at J, with 4 bases in the middle. The CDR3 protein is CASSYFSEQYF. DNA of the CDR3: TGTGCCAGCAGTTACTTTAGCGAGCAGTACTTC.

V gene TRBV11-2 combines with J gene TRBJ2-7; D might be TRBD1 (6 bases). V lost 5 bases and J 2 bases, leaving 16 bases between the germline ends. CDR1 SGHAT and CDR2 FQNNGV come from the germline V gene. CDR3 length: 15 amino acids. This CDR3 is CASSLSRDKAYEQYF. The CDR3 bases are TGTGCCAGCAGCCTCTCACGGGACAAGGCCTACGAGCAGTACTTC.

V usage is TRBV28 and J usage is TRBJ1-1; D remains ambiguous. V shed 4 bases and J shed 7 bases, with 16 bases lying between them. The length of the CDR3 is 14 residues. The germline V gene has CDR1 MDHEN and CDR2 SYDVKM. CDR3: CASSSPAGTVEAFF. CDR3 DNA: TGTGCCAGCAGTTCCCCGGCGGGAACGGTTGAAGCTTTCTTT. The full variable domain, in which reference TRBV28 and TRBJ1-1 provide the parts outside the CDR3, is DVKVTQSSRYLVKRTGEKVFLECVQDMDHENMFWYRQDPGLGLRLIYFSYDVKMKEKGDIPEGYSVSREKKERFSLILESASTNQTSMYLCASSSPAGTVEAFFGQGTRLTVV.

The rearrangement uses TRBV5-1 and TRBJ2-7, with 13 bases matching TRBD2. Germline CDR1 and CDR2: SGHRS and YFSETQ. The V gene end was trimmed by 0 bases and the J gene end by 6 bases; junction bases not matched to a gene: 0. The CDR3 totals 14 residues. The CDR3: CASSLGTSGGEQYF. The CDR3 bases are TGCGCCAGCAGCTTGGGGACTAGCGGGGGCGAGCAGTACTTC.

Remarks on this clone: Other DNA sequences in the same sample also yield this CDR3. The V and J genes are TRBV5-6 and TRBJ1-4; TRBD1 might be the D (5 bases). The V gene lost 6 bases and the J gene lost 7 bases, with 16 bases spanning the gap. CDR3 length equals 14 residues. CDR1 is SGHDT, CDR2 YYEEEE, per germline. DNA for the CDR3: TGTGCCAGCACCCGTGGAAGGGGCGCTGAAAAACTGTTTTTT. It codes for CASTRGRGAEKLFF.

The chain uses TRBV6-4 and TRBJ1-2, with D maybe TRBD1 (5 bases). Trimming removed 6 bases at V and 5 bases at J, with 16 bases between. The germline V gene encodes CDR1 MRHNA and CDR2 SNTAGT. The CDR3 runs to 14 residues. The CDR3 region has the DNA TGTGCCAGCAGCCAGGGAACAGTGCCGTATGGCTACACCTTC. This encodes CASSQGTVPYGYTF.

The V call is TRBV4-1, the J call TRBJ2-1; tentatively, D is TRBD1 (5 bases). CDR3 length equals 17 residues. Germline V lookup: CDR1 MGHRA, CDR2 YSYEKL. Trimming removed 3 bases from V and 1 base from J, with 16 bases in between. The CDR3 sequence: CASSQETDIQSYNEQFF. The DNA for the CDR3 is TGCGCCAGCAGCCAGGAAACGGACATTCAGTCCTACAATGAGCAGTTCTTC.

The chain carries TRBV7-3 and TRBJ2-1; the D gene is possibly TRBD1 (5 bases). Trimming shortened V by 4 bases and J by 1 base, and 11 bases separated the two germline ends. In germline, CDR1 is SGHTA, CDR2 FQGTGA. This CDR3 has 15 residues. The CDR3 DNA reads as TGTGCCAGCAGCTCCCCGACAGTATCCTACAATGAGCAGTTCTTC. It codes for CASSSPTVSYNEQFF.

The chain couples TRBV7-2 to TRBJ2-1, with 13 bases aligning to TRBD2. The CDR3 extends over 15 amino acids. V shed 4 bases, J shed 8 bases, and the junction held 5 bases outside the gene matches. Germline V lookup: CDR1 SGHTA, CDR2 FQGNSA. The CDR3 DNA is TGTGCCAGCAGCTCACAACTAGCGGGAGGGGATGAGCAGTTCTTC. Residues: CASSSQLAGGDEQFF.

The V call is TRBV5-1, the J call TRBJ1-2, with TRBD1 identical over 9 bases. Per germline, CDR1 SGHRS and CDR2 YFSETQ. The CDR3 has 15 amino acids. The junction had 8 bases not matched to a gene; V was cut back by 0 bases and J by 8 bases. The CDR3 nucleotides are TGCGCCAGCAGCTTGGTCGGGACAGGGCCGACCGGCTACACCTTC. Its translation: CASSLVGTGPTGYTF.

CDR3 bases: TGTGCAAGTCGCTTAGCGTCGGTAGATGAACACCAAGAGACCCAGTACTTC. This sequence encodes CASRLASVDEHQETQYF. The chain is built from TRBV12-2 and TRBJ2-5; the table's D gene call, TRBD2, was not cross checked with the DNA. TRBV12-2 counts as a pseudogene. CDR3 length equals 17 residues.

The gene calls are TRBV7-9 and TRBJ1-4; no clear D. The CDR3 sequence is 12 residues long. In germline, CDR1 is SEHNR, CDR2 FQNEAQ (reference sequence). Trimming shortened V by 3 bases and J by 4 bases, and 3 bases separated the two germline ends. CDR3 in DNA: TGTGCCAGCAGCTTTCTTAATGAAAAACTGTTTTTT. This encodes CASSFLNEKLFF.

The chain employs TRBV4-1 and TRBJ2-7; a weak D match, TRBD1 (5 bases). The ends were cut back, 3 bases at V and 3 bases at J, with 18 bases in the middle. Germline CDR1 and CDR2: MGHRA and YSYEKL. This CDR3 is built from 16 residues. DNA for the CDR3: TGCGCCAGCAGCCACGATAGAACGAGACAGAGCTACGAGCAGTACTTC. Translated: CASSHDRTRQSYEQYF.

The CDR3 here is CASSPGLAGYREQFF. The CDR3 DNA is TGTGCCAGCAGCCCGGGACTAGCGGGCTACCGCGAGCAGTTCTTC. The chain has TRBV9 and TRBJ2-1; TRBD2 aligns across 12 bases. The V gene end was trimmed by 4 bases and the J gene end by 10 bases; junction bases not matched to a gene: 9. The CDR3 has 15 residues. Germline assignment: CDR1 SGDLS and CDR2 YYNGEE.

V usage is TRBV7-6 and J usage is TRBJ2-3; 9 bases are a match to TRBD2. The CDR3 runs 15 residues. The trim removed 5 bases at V and 4 bases at J, leaving 7 bases unmatched. Germline CDR1 is SGHVS and CDR2 is FNYEAQ. The CDR3 DNA is TGTGCCAGCAGCCGGATAGCGGGAGCGGCAGATACGCAGTATTTT. Its translation: CASSRIAGAADTQYF.

The J gene is TRBJ2-7, the V gene TRBV5-1, with TRBD2 as a possible D gene (5 bases). CDR3 size: 15 residues. Trimming cost V 5 bases and J 4 bases, with 19 bases left between them. Germline lookup yields CDR1 SGHRS and CDR2 YFSETQ. DNA of the CDR3: TGCGCCAGCAGAGTCGGAGTAGCTTCGGGGTACGAGCAGTACTTC. This gives the protein CASRVGVASGYEQYF. Together with reference TRBV5-1 and TRBJ2-7, the CDR3 gives the full variable domain: KAGVTQTPRYLIKTRGQQVTLSCSPISGHRSVSWYQQTPGQGLQFLFEYFSETQRNKGNFPGRFSGRQFSNSRSEMNVSTLELGDSALYLCASRVGVASGYEQYFGPGTRLTVT.

The chain employs TRBV28 and TRBJ1-6; 10 bases line up with TRBD1. Germline CDR1 is MDHEN and CDR2 is SYDVKM. The CDR3 spans 18 residues. Unmatched junction bases numbered 16, after V lost 8 bases and J lost 6 bases. The CDR3 DNA reads TGTGCCAGCGATTCAGGGACAGGGGCGGTGTTAAGTAATTCACCCCTCCACTTT. Translation gives CASDSGTGAVLSNSPLHF.

The CDR3, as DNA: TGTGCCAGCAGTGCGGGACGGAACTATGGCTACACCTTC. Its translation is CASSAGRNYGYTF. The rearrangement links TRBV27 to TRBJ1-2, with D maybe TRBD1 (5 bases). CDR3 length: 13 residues. Germline V gene data show CDR1 as MNHEY and CDR2 as SMNVEV (reference sequence). V was pared by 5 bases and J by 2 bases, with 9 bases between.

The chain links TRBV28 to TRBJ2-2; TRBD2 aligns across 9 bases. The germline CDR1 and CDR2 sequences are MDHEN and SYDVKM. The length of the CDR3 is 15 residues. J gave up 6 bases and V 7 bases, and 9 bases lay outside the gene matches. The CDR3 reads CASTPVAGGPGELFF. CDR3 bases: TGTGCCAGCACCCCTGTGGCGGGAGGGCCCGGGGAGCTGTTTTTT. The full variable domain, in which reference TRBV28 and TRBJ2-2 provide the parts outside the CDR3, is DVKVTQSSRYLVKRTGEKVFLECVQDMDHENMFWYRQDPGLGLRLIYFSYDVKMKEKGDIPEGYSVSREKKERFSLILESASTNQTSMYLCASTPVAGGPGELFFGEGSRLTVL.

This chain uses TRBV18 with TRBJ2-5, with D perhaps matching TRBD1 (5 bases). V shed 4 bases and J shed 4 bases, with 16 bases lying between them. This CDR3 is 15 amino acids long. The V gene's germline CDR1 is KGHSH and CDR2 LQKENI. CDR3 DNA sequence: TGTGCCAGCTCACTACCCCAGGGTTGGGGAGAGACCCAGTACTTC. It codes for CASSLPQGWGETQYF.

DNA of the CDR3: TGCGCCAGCAGCTTGGGGGGGACTAGCGGGAGGCTGGAGCAGTACTTC. As protein: CASSLGGTSGRLEQYF. V gene TRBV5-1 combines with J gene TRBJ2-7; 15 bases are a match to TRBD2. In germline, CDR1 is SGHRS, CDR2 YFSETQ. CDR3 length: 16 residues. Trimming took 0 bases from V and 7 from J; bases not matched to a gene: 5. The full variable domain, in which reference TRBV5-1 and TRBJ2-7 provide the parts outside the CDR3, is KAGVTQTPRYLIKTRGQQVTLSCSPISGHRSVSWYQQTPGQGLQFLFEYFSETQRNKGNFPGRFSGRQFSNSRSEMNVSTLELGDSALYLCASSLGGTSGRLEQYFGPGTRLTVT.

The chain links TRBV20-1 to TRBJ1-2; D is uncertain. The CDR3 consists of 11 residues. The V end was cut by 2 bases, the J end by 2 bases, with 3 bases between. Looked up from germline, CDR1 is DFQATT and CDR2 is SNEGSKA (reference sequence). CDR3 sequence reads: CSARSNYGYTF. The CDR3 DNA is TGCAGTGCTAGATCAAACTATGGCTACACCTTC.

The V call is TRBV6-4, the J call TRBJ1-5; the match to TRBD1 covers 7 bases. The CDR3 extends over 15 amino acids. Germline V CDR1 and CDR2: MRHNA, SNTAGT. Trimming at V came to 5 bases and at J to 3 bases, leaving 7 bases not matched to a gene. This chain's CDR3 is CASSLTGDHNQPQHF. CDR3 DNA: TGTGCCAGCAGTTTAACAGGGGACCACAATCAGCCCCAGCATTTT.

The V gene is TRBV5-1, the J gene TRBJ1-2, with D possibly TRBD1 on 5 matching bases. Per the germline V gene, CDR1 is SGHRS and CDR2 is YFSETQ. The CDR3 sequence is 14 residues long. Trimming left V 4 bases short and J 6 bases short, with 16 bases between. The CDR3 loop is CASSHADSSNGYTF. DNA for the CDR3: TGCGCCAGCAGCCATGCAGACAGTAGCAATGGCTACACCTTC.

The chain is built from TRBV14 and TRBJ1-1; the D gene is possibly TRBD1 (5 bases). The germline V gene encodes CDR1 SGHDN and CDR2 FVKESK. The CDR3 is made up of 15 amino acids. With 0 bases removed from V and 2 bases from J, the gap between germline ends came to 10 bases. The CDR3, as DNA: TGTGCCAGCAGCCAAGATTGGGGGGGTAACACTGAAGCTTTCTTT. Translation: CASSQDWGGNTEAFF.